This T cell receptor (beta chain) appears in the sequencing data of a study of neurological immune-mediated disorders. In germline, CDR1 is SGHTA, CDR2 FQGNSA. The CDR3 length is 13 residues. Notes on this clonotype: At one of its ends the junction is not consistent with the germline gene, which may arise from a read error.

TCRdb ran MiXCR on the 5' RACE reads and lists one entry per CDR3 protein. This table has some 86,000 distinct CDR3 sequences, just over 2.5% appearing once. The clonotype comes from a woman aged 25 to 39 with multiple sclerosis. The sample consisted of PBMCs. The chain has TRBV7-2 and TRBJ1-5, with no clear D. CDR3: CASSLQPHKTQNF. Written as DNA, the CDR3 is TGTGCCAGCAGCTTACAGCCGCATAAGACCCAGAATTTT.